This T cell receptor beta chain was found in a study of T cell responses to AZD1222 COVID-19 vaccine. Whole-study findings and limits: Recipients of two AZD1222 doses showed rising Spike-specific TCR breadth and depth. Donor demographics were predominantly white British with a female majority; clonal diversity may be underestimated.

The table came from immunoSEQ multiplex PCR; TCRdb's copy has only in-frame clones and leaves some out. This repertoire shows 150,000 to 200,000 clones, approximately 89% found once; its top ten account for approximately 1.2%. As regards this clone: No antigen is known for it.

The sequencing here drew on peripheral blood, taken 28 days after the second AZD1222 dose. The TCR originated in an adult who received the AZD1222 COVID-19 vaccine.

The DNA of the CDR3 is TGTGCCAGCAGTGGGACTAGCGGCCGAGATACGCAGTATTTT. Amino acid sequence: CASSGTSGRDTQYF. This chain uses TRBV2 with TRBJ2-3; 10 nucleotides align to TRBD2. Trimming cost V 4 bases and J 5 bases; bases outside gene matches: 3. The CDR3 sequence is 14 residues long. CDR1 is SNHLY and CDR2 is FYNNEI in the germline V gene. Variable domain in full (rest from reference TRBV2 and TRBJ2-3): EPEVTQTPSHQVTQMGQEVILRCVPISNHLYFYWYRQILGQKVEFLVSFYNNEISEKSEIFDDQFSVERPDGSNFTLKIRSTKLEDSAMYFCASSGTSGRDTQYFGPGTRLTVL.